This T cell receptor beta chain emerged from a study of identical twins. Study results and limitations: Insertions were fewer in abundant cord blood beta clonotypes, whereas memory repertoires showed none of this pattern. For monozygotic twins, models underestimated out-of-frame TCR alpha sharing.

This clonotype was picked up many times. Its antigen remains unknown. V was shortened by 0 bases and J by 8 bases, with 7 bases between the two germline ends. Per germline, CDR1 SEHNR and CDR2 FQNEAQ (reference sequence). There are 12 residues in the CDR3. TCRdb passed the 5' RACE reads through MiXCR, listing each CDR3 protein once. Among more than 650,000 distinct CDR3 sequences listed, around 5.7% were seen once. Sequences were obtained from naive T cells sorted from blood. The sequence was obtained from a man aged 18-30 years in good health. The chain combines TRBV7-9 with TRBJ1-1; D gene uncertain. The CDR3 region is CASSLATPEAFF. CDR3 nucleotides: TGTGCCAGCAGCTTAGCGACACCGGAAGCTTTCTTT.